This TCR beta chain emerged from a study of T-cell reconstitution after alpha-beta-depleted transplantation in children. Unique molecular identifiers were used to barcode this TCRbeta library. TCRdb reprocessed the PCR reads with MiXCR, giving one entry per CDR3 protein. The profile shows approximately 590,000 distinct CDR3 sequences, about 10% of them singletons. Trimming removed 6 bases at V and 2 bases at J, with 11 bases between. This CDR3 has 13 residues. The chain employs TRBV12-3 or TRBV12-4 and TRBJ2-7; D not certain. The receptor was derived from a human donor who donated a stem cell graft to a child with acute myeloid leukemia. Sequenced here: PBMCs from the stem cell graft donor, sampled from the stem cell graft. In DNA form, the CDR3 reads TGTGCCAGCAGCCTCTTTAATCCCTACGAGCAGTACTTC. This sequence encodes CASSLFNPYEQYF.